This TCR beta chain originates from a study of OX40 agonist ivuxolimab in advanced cancers. This clone was picked up one time. Trimming removed 7 bases from V and 3 bases from J; junction bases left unmatched: 5. Germline CDR1 reads SGDLS; CDR2 reads YYNGEE. CDR3 size: 13 residues. Sequencing was performed with immunoSEQ multiplex PCR; in TCRdb, only in-frame clones are kept and a portion is missing. The data hold 78,000 or so clones, with roughly nine tenths observed a single time. The J gene is TRBJ2-7, the V gene TRBV9, with 9 positions matching TRBD1. This clonotype originated in an adult with an advanced solid tumor such as melanoma, head and neck, liver or kidney cancer. The sample in question was CD4+ or CD8+ T cells sorted from blood, obtained in a trial of the OX40 agonist ivuxolimab. The CDR3 loop is CASGTGYDYEQYF. CDR3 nucleotides: TGTGCCAGCGGGACAGGGTATGACTACGAGCAGTACTTC.